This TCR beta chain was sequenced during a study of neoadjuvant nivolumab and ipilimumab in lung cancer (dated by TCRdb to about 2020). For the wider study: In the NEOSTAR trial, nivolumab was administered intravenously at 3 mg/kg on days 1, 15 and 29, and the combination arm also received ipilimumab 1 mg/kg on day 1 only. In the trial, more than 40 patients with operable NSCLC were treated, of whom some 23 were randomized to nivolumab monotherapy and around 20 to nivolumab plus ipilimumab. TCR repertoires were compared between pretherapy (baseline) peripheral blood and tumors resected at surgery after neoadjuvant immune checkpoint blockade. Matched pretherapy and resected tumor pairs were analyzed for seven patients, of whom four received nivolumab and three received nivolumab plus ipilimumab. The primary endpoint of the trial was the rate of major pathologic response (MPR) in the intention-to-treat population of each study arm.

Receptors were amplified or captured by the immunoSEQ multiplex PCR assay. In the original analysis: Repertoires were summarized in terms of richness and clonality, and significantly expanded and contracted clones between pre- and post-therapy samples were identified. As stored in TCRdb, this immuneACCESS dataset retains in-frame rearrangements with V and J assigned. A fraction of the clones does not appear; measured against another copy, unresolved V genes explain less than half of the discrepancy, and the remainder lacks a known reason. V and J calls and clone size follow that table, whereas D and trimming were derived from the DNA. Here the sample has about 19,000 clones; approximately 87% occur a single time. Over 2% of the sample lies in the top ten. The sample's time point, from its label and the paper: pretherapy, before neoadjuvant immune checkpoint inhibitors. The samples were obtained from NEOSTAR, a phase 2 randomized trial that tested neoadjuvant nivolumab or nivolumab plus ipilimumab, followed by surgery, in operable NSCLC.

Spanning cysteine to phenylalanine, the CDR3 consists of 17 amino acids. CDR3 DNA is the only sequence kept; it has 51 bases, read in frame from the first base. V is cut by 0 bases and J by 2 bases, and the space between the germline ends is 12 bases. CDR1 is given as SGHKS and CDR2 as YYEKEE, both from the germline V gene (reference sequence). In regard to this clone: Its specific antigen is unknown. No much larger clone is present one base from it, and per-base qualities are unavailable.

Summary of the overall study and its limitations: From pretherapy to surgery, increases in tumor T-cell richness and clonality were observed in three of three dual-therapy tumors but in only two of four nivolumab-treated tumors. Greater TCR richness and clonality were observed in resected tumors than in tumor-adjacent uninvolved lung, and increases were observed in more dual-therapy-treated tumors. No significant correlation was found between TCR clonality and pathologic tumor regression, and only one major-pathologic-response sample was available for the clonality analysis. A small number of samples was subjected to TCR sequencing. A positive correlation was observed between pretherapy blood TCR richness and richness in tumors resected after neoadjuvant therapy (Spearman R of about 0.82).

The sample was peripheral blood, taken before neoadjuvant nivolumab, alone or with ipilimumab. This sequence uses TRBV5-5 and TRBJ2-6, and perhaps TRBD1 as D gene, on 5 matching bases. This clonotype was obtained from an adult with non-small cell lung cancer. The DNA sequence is TGTGCCAGCAGCTTGGCAGGGCAGAACCCTGGGGCCAACGTCCTGACTTTC. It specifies CASSLAGQNPGANVLTF.